This TCR beta chain was found in a study of shared clonotypes between healthy human individuals (TCRdb year 2020). Regarding the complete study: The cohort included three men and a couple of women between 18 and 49 years of age. For each donor, CD4 naive and CD4 memory were each given three plates, CD8 naive was given two plates, and CD8 memory was given one plate. To estimate repertoire size and how much clonotypes are shared between individuals, the study performed deep sequencing of blood TCR repertoires from five healthy adults. To increase sequencing depth and limit assay-specific biases, TCR repertoire library preparation and sequencing were carried out by different laboratories using diverse techniques. Leukapheresis yielded between about 0.9 and 9.5 billion PBMCs per donor. Here is what the overall study found, with its caveats: Naive subsets generally had larger estimated clonotype richness than memory subsets. Compared with non-shared clonotypes, the clonotypes found in all four sorted-subset donors had higher generation probabilities. Based on pairwise subsampling, the degree of clonotype sharing among donors was expected to be affected by sequencing depth. Even with the large sequencing depth, rarefaction of the sorted-subset datasets indicated that sequencing was incomplete. About 5% of naive CD4, more than 3% of naive CD8, roughly 2.5% of memory CD4, and roughly 0.4% of memory CD8 clonotypes were shared across a few donors. Sampling was limited to blood, and TCR repertoires in tissue likely differ from TCR repertoires in blood. The genetic and exposure-history diversity represented was limited by the small number of donors.

From cysteine to phenylalanine, the CDR3 is 15 amino acids long. The kept DNA is CDR3 alone, 45 bases in frame from the first base. CDR1 SGDLS and CDR2 YYNGEE were looked up in the germline V gene. V is trimmed back by 4 bases and J by 10 bases, and the junction contains 13 bases that no gene match accounts for. Concerning this clone: Its specific antigen is unknown. No base quality information exists; no much larger clone differs at one position.

Donors were healthy HIV-negative adults with no recently reported acute infections or vaccinations. Every donor was a Caucasian adult residing in Nashville, Tennessee, USA. CD4+ T cells were enriched through magnetic negative selection, after which naive cells were positively selected on CD45RA and the remaining negative fraction served as the memory subset. After blood collection by leukapheresis, PBMCs were isolated using Ficoll-Histopaque density gradient centrifugation and then cryopreserved in the vapor phase of liquid nitrogen. Purity and quantity of every magnetically sorted T cell population were checked by analytical flow cytometry. From each sorted fraction, genomic DNA was isolated and quantified by UV absorbance on a Nanodrop 2000c. Using the deep immunoSEQ assay, multiplex PCR amplified TCR CDR3 regions from genomic DNA. Extracted genomic DNA from each cell subset was spread evenly across all wells of several immunoSEQ 96-well plates, with each plate serving as a replicate. For sorted subsets, each replicate PCR was loaded with approximately 190 ng genomic DNA, equivalent to approximately 33,000 T cell genomes. Purified libraries were quantified with a Qubit 3.0 fluorometer, sized on a Bioanalyzer 2100, and re-quantified with the KAPA Library Quantification kit. Each immunoSEQ 96-well plate was sequenced on its own single-read 150-cycle Illumina NextSeq 550 flow cell. In the source study's methods: Because the immunoSEQ output included only junctional sequences and no quality scores, the filtering could not be the same as the filtering used for full-length reads. To assign V/J genes and CDR3, sequences were annotated against IMGT germline references using PyIR, a Python wrapper for IgBLAST v1.9. Reads with weak V/J assignments (E-value above 1e-6), missing CDR3, stop codons, out-of-frame junctions, or ambiguous translated residues were removed. A V3J clonotype was defined by an identical inferred V gene, J gene, and CDR3 amino acid sequence. Percentage overlap between repertoires was calculated by dividing the number of shared unique clonotypes by the size of the smaller repertoire. RTK rarefaction, the Chao1 estimator, and Recon v2.1 estimates of unobserved clonotypes were used to assess repertoire richness. Generation probabilities were computed with OLGA for all TCRbeta clonotypes obtained by the gDNA method from several donors. In TCRdb, the immuneACCESS table is reduced to in-frame sequences with V and J assigned. These tables do not hold every clone; where another copy was compared, an unresolved V gene accounts for under half, and the others remain unexplained. The V and J calls and the clone size are those of that table, but D and trimming were determined from the DNA. Within this sample are more than 1,200,000 clones, with approximately 98.5% of them counted one time only. Approximately 0.4% of the sample lies in the top ten.

Sequencing was performed on naive CD4+ T cells sorted from blood. The cell subset or site label for this specimen denotes: CD45RA+ positively selected. The receptor was isolated from a young man in good health. The chain is assembled from TRBV9 and TRBJ1-4, with TRBD1 identical over 7 junction bases. Here the CDR3 is given as CASSSTQGGPGKLFF. The nucleotide sequence is given as TGTGCCAGCAGCTCGACTCAAGGGGGCCCGGGAAAACTGTTTTTT.